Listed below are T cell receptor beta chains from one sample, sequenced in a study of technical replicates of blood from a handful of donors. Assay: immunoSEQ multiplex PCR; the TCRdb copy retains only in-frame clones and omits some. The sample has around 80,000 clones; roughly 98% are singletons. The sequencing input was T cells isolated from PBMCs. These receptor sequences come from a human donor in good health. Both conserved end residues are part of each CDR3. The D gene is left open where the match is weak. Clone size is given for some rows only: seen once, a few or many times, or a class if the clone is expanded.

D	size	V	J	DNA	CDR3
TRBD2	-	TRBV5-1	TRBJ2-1	TGCGCCAGCAGCTCTAGCGGTACCCCAGGGGAGCAGTTCTTC	CASSSSGTPGEQFF
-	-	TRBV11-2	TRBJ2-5	TGTGCCAGCAGCTTAGGACTACAGGGAACAGAGACCCAGTACTTC	CASSLGLQGTETQYF
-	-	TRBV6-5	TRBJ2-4	TGTGCCAGCAGTTACTGGGGGGTGGCCAAAAACATTCAGTACTTC	CASSYWGVAKNIQYF
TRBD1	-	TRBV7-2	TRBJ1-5	TGTGCCAGCACCCCAGTTGGCCAGGGGGGAGTTTATAGCAATCAGCCCCAGCATTTT	CASTPVGQGGVYSNQPQHF
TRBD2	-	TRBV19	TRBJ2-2	TGTGCCAGTAGCAAAGGACTAGCGGGAGGCCTGAACACCGGGGAGCTGTTTTTT	CASSKGLAGGLNTGELFF
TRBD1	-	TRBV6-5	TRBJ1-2	TGTGCCAGCAGTTACCGGGACAGGGTTTCGGGTGGCTACACCTTC	CASSYRDRVSGGYTF
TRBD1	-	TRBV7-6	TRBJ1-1	TGTGCCAGCAGCGGCCGGGACAGGGACACTGAAGCTTTCTTT	CASSGRDRDTEAFF
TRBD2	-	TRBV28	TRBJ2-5	TGTGCCAGCAGTAGAGCGGGGTGGACCCAGTACTTC	CASSRAGWTQYF
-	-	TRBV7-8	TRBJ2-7	TGTGCCAGCAGAGGGGCGAGAGAGCAGTACTTC	CASRGAREQYF
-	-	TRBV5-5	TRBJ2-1	TGTGCCAGCAGCTTGGATCGCGTTTCCTCCTACAATGAGCAGTTCTTC	CASSLDRVSSYNEQFF
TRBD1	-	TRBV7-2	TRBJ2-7	TGTGCCAGCAGCTTAGTGGGACAGGGTTCCTACGAGCAGTACTTC	CASSLVGQGSYEQYF
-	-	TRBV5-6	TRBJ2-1	TGTGCCAGCAGCTTTGCCCTAGCATCAAATGAGCAGTTCTTC	CASSFALASNEQFF
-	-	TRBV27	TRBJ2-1	TGTGCCAGCAGTTTATCGGGAGGCTTCGGTGAGCAGTTCTTC	CASSLSGGFGEQFF
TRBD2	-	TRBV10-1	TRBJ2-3	TGCGCCAGCACTGCGGGAGGCACAGATACGCAGTATTTT	CASTAGGTDTQYF
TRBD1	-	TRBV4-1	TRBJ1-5	TGCGCCAGCAGCCAGCAGGGGGGCAATCAGCCCCAGCATTTT	CASSQQGGNQPQHF
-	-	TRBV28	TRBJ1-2	TGTGCCAGCAGTTTATTCCGGGACTTACGAAACTATGGCTACACCTTC	CASSLFRDLRNYGYTF
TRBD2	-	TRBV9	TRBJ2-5	TGTGCCAGCAGCCAGGATGGGGGGGGAATTGAGACCCAGTACTTC	CASSQDGGGIETQYF
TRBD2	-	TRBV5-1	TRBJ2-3	TGCGCCAGCAGCCGGGGGGGCGGTACAGATACGCAGTATTTT	CASSRGGGTDTQYF
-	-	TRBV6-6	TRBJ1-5	TGTGCCAGCACGCAAAACTGGGGGCAGGATCAGCCCCAGCATTTT	CASTQNWGQDQPQHF
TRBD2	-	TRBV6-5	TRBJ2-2	TGTGCCAGCAGTTACCCCGGACTAGTCGGTACCGGGGAGCTGTTTTTT	CASSYPGLVGTGELFF
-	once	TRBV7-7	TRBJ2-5	TGTGCTAGCAGCTTAGACAGACAAGAGACCCAGTACTTC	CASSLDRQETQYF
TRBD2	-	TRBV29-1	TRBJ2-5	TGCAGCGTTCGCCATTTGGGGGGGGAGACCCAGTACTTC	CSVRHLGGETQYF
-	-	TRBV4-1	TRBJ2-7	TGCGCCAGCAGCCAGGCCTTCCAGGGTTGGGGCTACGAGCAGTACTTC	CASSQAFQGWGYEQYF
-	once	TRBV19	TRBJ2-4	TGTGCCAGTAGTATTAATATGCAGGGTCCCAAAAACATTCAGTACTTC	CASSINMQGPKNIQYF
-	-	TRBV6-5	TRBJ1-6	TGTGCCAGCAGCCCCGGGGAGTATAATTCACCCCTCCACTTT	CASSPGEYNSPLHF
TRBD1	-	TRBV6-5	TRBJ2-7	TGTGCCAGCAGTTATAGGGGGCGCCAGACCTACGAGCAGTACTTC	CASSYRGRQTYEQYF
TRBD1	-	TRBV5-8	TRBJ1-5	TGTGCCAGCAGCTTGGGACAGGGAAGGCCCCAGCATTTT	CASSLGQGRPQHF
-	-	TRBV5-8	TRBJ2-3	TGTGCCAGCAGGGCCGGGACCGGGACACTGGATACGCAGTATTTT	CASRAGTGTLDTQYF
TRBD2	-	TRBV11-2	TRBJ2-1	TGTGCCAGCAGCTTATTTTTAGCGGGAGGAGTGAATGAGCAGTTCTTC	CASSLFLAGGVNEQFF
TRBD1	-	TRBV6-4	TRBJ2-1	TGTGCCAGCAGCCCTCTTGGACAGGGGGCTCACAATGAGCAGTTCTTC	CASSPLGQGAHNEQFF
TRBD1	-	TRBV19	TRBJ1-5	TGTGCCAGTAGTATAGACCGGGACAGGGATCAGCCCCAGCATTTT	CASSIDRDRDQPQHF
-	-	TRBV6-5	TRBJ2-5	TGTGCCAGCAGTTACTCGGCAGGGGTTAGCGAGACCCAGTACTTC	CASSYSAGVSETQYF
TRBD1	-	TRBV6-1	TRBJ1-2	TGTGCCGCCCAGGGGGTGAACTATGGCTACACCTTC	CAAQGVNYGYTF
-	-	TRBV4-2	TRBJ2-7	TGTGCCAGCAGCCAAGCATTAGCGTGGGAGCAGTACTTC	CASSQALAWEQYF
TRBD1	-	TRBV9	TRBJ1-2	TGTGCCAGCGGGACAGGGGGGTATGGCTACACCTTC	CASGTGGYGYTF
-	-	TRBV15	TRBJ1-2	TGTGCCACCAGCAGCCCCGCGTCAGGGAACTATGGCTACACCTTC	CATSSPASGNYGYTF
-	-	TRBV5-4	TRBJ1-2	TGTGCCAGCAGCTTGGTATCCGGGGATGGCGGCTACACCTTC	CASSLVSGDGGYTF
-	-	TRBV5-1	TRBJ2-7	TGCGCCAGCAGCTTGGGACAGAGGGAGCAGTACTTC	CASSLGQREQYF
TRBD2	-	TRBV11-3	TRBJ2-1	TGTGCCAGCAGCCTCCTAGCGGACCCGTACAATGAGCAGTTCTTC	CASSLLADPYNEQFF